These T cell receptor beta chains were read from a single sample in a study of control samples from healthy donors and cancer patients. Produced via immunoSEQ multiplex PCR; TCRdb's table is partial and in-frame only. The table has roughly 170,000 clones, 94% seen once; the top ten hold 1.3%. The sequenced sample consisted of blood. The receptors originated from a woman aged 18-30 years in good health. Both conserved end residues are part of each CDR3. Each record gives: CDR3 length, D gene, clone size, V gene, J gene, CDR3 protein, CDR3 DNA. The D gene is left open where the match is weak. Rows give clone size only sometimes, using once, few, many, or a class for an expanded clone.

>14|-|-|TRBV7-3|TRBJ1-1
CASSPGGAGTEAFF
TGTGCCAGCAGCCCCGGAGGGGCGGGCACTGAAGCTTTCTTT
>14|-|-|TRBV10-1|TRBJ1-3
CASSEGQIGNTIYF
TGCGCCAGCAGTGAAGGACAGATCGGAAACACCATATATTTT
>14|-|-|TRBV4-2|TRBJ2-7
CASSQPQGVYEQYF
TGTGCCAGCAGCCAACCACAAGGAGTCTACGAGCAGTACTTC
>16|-|-|TRBV5-5|TRBJ1-5
CASSSRPQGSNQPQHF
TGTGCCAGCAGCTCCCGCCCCCAAGGCAGCAATCAGCCCCAGCATTTT
>15|TRBD1|-|TRBV5-1|TRBJ2-2
CASSLAGTGPGELFF
TGCGCCAGCAGCTTGGCGGGGACAGGGCCCGGGGAGCTGTTTTTT
>15|-|-|TRBV5-1|TRBJ1-3
CASSLRRGSGNTIYF
TGCGCCAGCAGCTTGAGGAGGGGATCTGGAAACACCATATATTTT
>12|TRBD1|-|TRBV7-2|TRBJ2-7
CASSLTGAEQYF
TGTGCCAGCAGCCTCACAGGGGCCGAGCAGTACTTC
>11|-|-|TRBV3-1/TRBV3-2|TRBJ2-7
CASSQGYEQYF
TGTGCCAGCAGCCAGGGCTACGAGCAGTACTTC
>11|-|-|TRBV25-1|TRBJ1-1
CATHPVWEAFF
TGTGCCACTCACCCGGTTTGGGAAGCTTTCTTT
>14|-|once|TRBV3-1/TRBV3-2|TRBJ1-5
CASSQGGANQPQHF
TGTGCCAGCAGCCAGGGAGGGGCCAATCAGCCCCAGCATTTT
>11|TRBD1|-|TRBV6-2/TRBV6-3|TRBJ1-5
CASSDQGAQHF
TGTGCCAGCAGTGATCAGGGGGCCCAGCATTTT
>16|-|-|TRBV11-2|TRBJ2-1
CASSLVGYPFLDEQFF
TGTGCCAGCAGCTTAGTGGGCTACCCCTTCCTCGATGAGCAGTTCTTC
>15|-|-|TRBV5-1|TRBJ2-7
CASSLGQTSSYEQYF
TGCGCCAGCAGCTTGGGACAAACTAGCTCCTACGAGCAGTACTTC
>15|-|-|TRBV11-2|TRBJ1-2
CASSLVPNPSSGYTF
TGTGCCAGCAGCTTAGTTCCCAATCCTTCGTCTGGCTACACCTTC
>14|-|-|TRBV5-1|TRBJ2-5
CASSLSGVQETQYF
TGCGCCAGCAGCTTGTCAGGGGTTCAAGAGACCCAGTACTTC
>13|-|once|TRBV19|TRBJ1-2
CASRFQSAYGYTF
TGTGCCAGTAGATTCCAGTCAGCCTATGGCTACACCTTC
>14|TRBD1|-|TRBV27|TRBJ1-4
CASSQTGQAEKLFF
TGTGCCAGCAGTCAGACAGGACAGGCTGAAAAACTGTTTTTT
>13|-|once|TRBV24-1|TRBJ1-1
CATSDAANTEAFF
TGTGCCACCAGTGACGCAGCGAACACTGAAGCTTTCTTT
>16|TRBD2|-|TRBV18|TRBJ2-5
CASSRGLAGSQETQYF
TGTGCCAGCTCACGGGGACTAGCGGGGTCCCAAGAGACCCAGTACTTC
>14|-|-|TRBV7-9|TRBJ2-1
CASSLVGVHNEQFF
TGTGCCAGCAGCTTAGTGGGGGTCCACAATGAGCAGTTCTTC
>13|-|-|TRBV4-3|TRBJ2-7
CASSQDITEEQYF
TGCGCCAGCAGCCAAGATATCACGGAAGAGCAGTACTTC
>15|-|-|TRBV7-8|TRBJ1-4
CASSLSAGKNEKLFF
TGTGCCAGCAGCCTCAGCGCAGGGAAAAATGAAAAACTGTTTTTT
>17|-|-|TRBV7-9|TRBJ1-2
CASSLGSSRDTRGGYTF
TGTGCCAGCAGCTTAGGTTCATCTCGGGACACTCGGGGGGGCTACACCTTC
>15|-|-|TRBV2|TRBJ1-5
CASRKGDYSNQPQHF
TGTGCCAGCAGGAAGGGGGATTATAGCAATCAGCCCCAGCATTTT
>16|TRBD2|-|TRBV19|TRBJ2-1
CASSIGLAGANNEQFF
TGTGCCAGTAGTATCGGACTAGCGGGGGCTAACAATGAGCAGTTCTTC
>12|-|-|TRBV11-2|TRBJ2-1
CASSAAEGEQFF
TGTGCCAGCAGCGCCGCGGAAGGGGAGCAGTTCTTC
>16|TRBD1|-|TRBV29-1|TRBJ2-3
CSVQGEPTHPLYTQYF
TGCAGCGTTCAGGGGGAACCTACTCACCCCCTGTATACGCAGTATTTT
>18|TRBD1|-|TRBV7-9|TRBJ1-3
CASSTRTGGPSSGNTIYF
TGTGCCAGCAGCACCCGGACAGGGGGCCCTAGCTCTGGAAACACCATATATTTT
>14|-|-|TRBV28|TRBJ1-6
CASSSPGERSPLHF
TGTGCCAGCAGTTCCCCCGGGGAGAGGTCACCCCTCCACTTT
>14|-|-|TRBV19|TRBJ1-1
CASRKDSLNTEAFF
TGTGCCAGTAGAAAGGACAGCTTAAACACTGAAGCTTTCTTT
>18|TRBD2|once|TRBV5-5|TRBJ2-3
CASSLPEVSGGAIDTQYF
TGTGCCAGCAGCCTCCCTGAAGTTAGCGGGGGGGCTATAGATACGCAGTATTTT
>15|-|-|TRBV21-1|TRBJ2-3
CASSMRRQGTDTQYF
TGTGCCAGCAGCATGCGGAGACAGGGCACAGATACGCAGTATTTT
>13|-|few|TRBV11-3|TRBJ2-7
CASSPVWLYEQYF
TGTGCCAGCAGCCCCGTATGGCTATACGAGCAGTACTTC
>11|-|-|TRBV28|TRBJ1-2
CASSLNYGYTF
TGTGCCAGCAGCTTGAACTATGGCTACACCTTC
>15|-|once|TRBV19|TRBJ2-2
CASSIVGGMAGELFF
TGTGCCAGTAGTATAGTTGGAGGGATGGCCGGGGAGCTGTTTTTT
>14|TRBD2|-|TRBV6-1|TRBJ2-1
CASSERGGAYEQFF
TGTGCCAGCAGTGAACGCGGGGGGGCGTACGAGCAGTTCTTC
>16|-|-|TRBV3-1/TRBV3-2|TRBJ2-7
CASSRAGTSPGYEQYF
TGTGCCAGCAGCCGTGCGGGGACCTCCCCAGGCTACGAGCAGTACTTC
>16|-|once|TRBV21-1|TRBJ1-3
CASSSGTGGSGNTIYF
TGTGCCAGCAGCAGTGGGACAGGGGGCTCTGGAAACACCATATATTTT
>14|-|-|TRBV25-1|TRBJ1-1
CASSPRVGATEAFF
TGTGCCAGCTCGCCCAGGGTAGGTGCCACTGAAGCTTTCTTT
>17|-|-|TRBV7-6|TRBJ1-1
CASSLAGQLGENTEAFF
TGTGCCAGCAGCTTAGCAGGGCAGCTCGGGGAAAACACTGAAGCTTTCTTT
>13|-|-|TRBV7-7|TRBJ1-5
CASSLDRNQPQHF
TGTGCTAGCAGCTTAGACAGGAATCAGCCCCAGCATTTT
>16|TRBD1|-|TRBV28|TRBJ2-5
CASRRPRTGGAETQYF
TGTGCCAGCAGACGACCTCGGACAGGGGGCGCGGAGACCCAGTACTTC
>16|-|-|TRBV9|TRBJ1-1
CASSLRGGGMNTEAFF
TGTGCCAGCAGCCTCAGGGGAGGGGGAATGAACACTGAAGCTTTCTTT
>12|-|-|TRBV18|TRBJ2-5
CASSRDLETQYF
TGTGCCAGCTCCCGGGACTTGGAGACCCAGTACTTC
>13|-|-|TRBV5-1|TRBJ2-6
CASSPSGANVLTF
TGCGCCAGCAGCCCCTCTGGGGCCAACGTCCTGACTTTC
>17|TRBD1|-|TRBV5-6|TRBJ1-2
CASSFSTTGTGGDGYTF
TGTGCCAGCAGCTTTTCAACCACCGGGACAGGGGGCGATGGCTACACCTTC
>14|-|-|TRBV4-2|TRBJ1-4
CASSQEVRKEKLFF
TGTGCCAGCAGCCAAGAAGTCCGAAAGGAAAAACTGTTTTTT
>14|TRBD1|-|TRBV18|TRBJ1-2
CASSPDRDFDGYTF
TGTGCCAGCTCACCGGACAGGGATTTTGATGGCTACACCTTC
>13|-|-|TRBV7-9|TRBJ2-2
CASSLGIDGELFF
TGTGCCAGCAGCTTAGGCATCGACGGGGAGCTGTTTTTT
>14|TRBD1|-|TRBV6-5|TRBJ1-1
CASIELGQGTEAFF
TGTGCCAGCATCGAACTGGGACAGGGCACTGAAGCTTTCTTT
>14|TRBD1|-|TRBV19|TRBJ1-1
CASSRQGLATEAFF
TGTGCCAGTAGTAGACAGGGGTTGGCCACTGAAGCTTTCTTT
>15|-|-|TRBV10-1|TRBJ2-3
CASSESGASTDTQYF
TGCGCCAGCAGTGAGTCCGGGGCCAGCACAGATACGCAGTATTTT
>14|-|-|TRBV3-1/TRBV3-2|TRBJ1-6
CASSAESYNSPLHF
TGTGCCAGCAGCGCTGAATCCTATAATTCACCCCTCCACTTT
>14|-|-|TRBV6-1|TRBJ2-2
CASSNTVNTGELFF
TGTGCCAGCAGTAACACGGTGAACACCGGGGAGCTGTTTTTT
>13|-|-|TRBV29-1|TRBJ1-6
CSVAREANSPLHF
TGCAGCGTTGCACGGGAGGCGAATTCACCCCTCCACTTT
>12|-|-|TRBV7-9|TRBJ1-5
CASSPTDQPQHF
TGTGCCAGCAGCCCGACTGATCAGCCCCAGCATTTT
>12|-|-|TRBV7-2|TRBJ1-1
CASSFEGTPAFF
TGTGCCAGCAGCTTTGAAGGGACGCCCGCTTTCTTT